These T cell receptor beta chains were read from a single sample in a study of cytomegalovirus exposure and HLA in healthy donors. The assay was immunoSEQ multiplex PCR, and TCRdb's table has in-frame clones only and misses some. Among 150,000 to 200,000 clones, around four fifths were seen once, and the ten largest hold about 9.7%. Sequencing was done on a sample of PBMCs. Receptors originate from a young man in good health and CMV-seropositive. Each CDR3 is given with its conserved first and last residue.

TRBV19,CASSTAADPNYGYTF
TRBV6-5,CASSYFPVGGEQYF
TRBV19,CASSKTSVTTDTQYF
TRBV29-1,CSVEGGGSGNTIYF
TRBV11-2,CASSQLNTEAFF
TRBV15,CATSRVPSSYNEQFF
TRBV10-3,CAISEVWQDSNQPQHF
TRBV11-2,CASSSRQKEVNIQYF
TRBV25-1,CASQDEGYGYTF
TRBV9,CASSVGGGEQYF
TRBV12-5,CASGSSFGQGRETQYF
TRBV6-1,CASSIRSGAGNEQFF
TRBV18,CASSPMGRGVLETQYF
TRBV2,CASSASGGMNEKLFF
TRBV27,CASSPNRVNEQFF
TRBV6-1,CASSGGGYGQYF
TRBV6-5,CASTPKLEAPEAFF
TRBV29-1,CSVLVGGPTDTQYF
TRBV7-2,CASSPTRTWGGEQYF
TRBV27,CASSLFGGAAFF
TRBV19,CASSIGGTGPYEQYF
TRBV5-1,CASSSTGGNQPQHF